This T cell receptor (beta chain) originates from a study of cytomegalovirus exposure and HLA in healthy donors. On this clone itself: Antigen unknown. The same CDR3 is also encoded by other DNA sequences in this sample.

CDR3 length equals 14 residues. The V gene end was trimmed by 4 bases and the J gene end by 0 bases; junction bases not matched to a gene: 4. Germline V gene data show CDR1 as SGHRS and CDR2 as YFSETQ. General study findings and limits: Subsequent analysis revealed that first-cohort TCR clusters tended to co-occur in the 120 or so validation repertoires.

TCRdb keeps only in-frame clones here, not all; method: immunoSEQ multiplex PCR. The sample comprises about 240,000 clones, around 87% of which are singletons, and 2.6% rests with the top ten. This chain connects TRBV5-1 to TRBJ2-7; TRBD1 matches at 7 bases. The TCR sequence derives from a man in his late teens or twenties in good health and CMV-seronegative. Sequencing input: PBMCs. In DNA form, the CDR3 reads TGCGCCAGCAGCGGACGGGACAGCTCCTACGAGCAGTACTTC. It translates to CASSGRDSSYEQYF.